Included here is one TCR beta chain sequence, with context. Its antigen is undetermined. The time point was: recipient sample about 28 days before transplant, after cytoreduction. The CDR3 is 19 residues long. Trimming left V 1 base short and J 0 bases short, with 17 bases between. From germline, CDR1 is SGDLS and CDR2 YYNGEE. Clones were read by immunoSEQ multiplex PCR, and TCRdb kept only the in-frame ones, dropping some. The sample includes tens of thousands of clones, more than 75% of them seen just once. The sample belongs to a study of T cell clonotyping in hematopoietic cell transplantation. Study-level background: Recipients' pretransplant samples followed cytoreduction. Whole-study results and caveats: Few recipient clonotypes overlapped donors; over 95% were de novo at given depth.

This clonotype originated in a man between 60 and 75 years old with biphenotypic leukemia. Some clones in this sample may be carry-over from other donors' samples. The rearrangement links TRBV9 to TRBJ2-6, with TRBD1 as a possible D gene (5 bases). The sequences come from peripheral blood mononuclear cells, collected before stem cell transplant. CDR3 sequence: CASSVPIHRKSSGANVLTF. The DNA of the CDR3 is TGTGCCAGCAGCGTACCCATCCACAGGAAAAGCTCTGGGGCCAACGTCCTGACTTTC.